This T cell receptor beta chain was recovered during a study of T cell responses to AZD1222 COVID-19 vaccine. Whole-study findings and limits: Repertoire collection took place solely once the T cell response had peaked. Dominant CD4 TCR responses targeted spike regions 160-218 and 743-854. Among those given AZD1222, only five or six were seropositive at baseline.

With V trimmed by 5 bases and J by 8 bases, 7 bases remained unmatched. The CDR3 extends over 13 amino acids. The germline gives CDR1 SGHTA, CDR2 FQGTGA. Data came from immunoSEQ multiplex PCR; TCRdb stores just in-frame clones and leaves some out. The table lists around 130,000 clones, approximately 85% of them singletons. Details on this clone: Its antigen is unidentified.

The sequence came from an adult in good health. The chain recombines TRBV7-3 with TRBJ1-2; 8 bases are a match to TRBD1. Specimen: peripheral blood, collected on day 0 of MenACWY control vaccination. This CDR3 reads CASSADRAGGYTF. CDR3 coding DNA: TGTGCCAGCAGCGCGGACAGGGCAGGCGGCTACACCTTC.